One and the same sample provided the 32 T cell receptor beta chains below, sequenced in a study of chemoradiotherapy in HPV16-positive cancers. Data came from immunoSEQ multiplex PCR; TCRdb stores just in-frame clones and leaves some out. Among several thousand clones listed, about 69% were seen once. This sample comprised tumor tissue, obtained from a patient who underwent chemoradiotherapy. The receptors stem from a human donor with HPV-associated anogenital cancer.

Only one count was recorded for this clone. The chain recombines TRBV2 with TRBJ1-2; D is perhaps TRBD1 (5 bases). From germline, CDR1 is SNHLY and CDR2 FYNNEI. The CDR3 spans 13 residues. The V end was cut by 4 bases, the J end by 4 bases, with 10 bases between. The CDR3 nucleotides read TGTGCCAGCAGTGCGGGGGGAGGCTATGGCTACACCTTC. This gives the protein CASSAGGGYGYTF.

This chain joins TRBV18 and TRBJ1-1; TRBD1 might be the D (5 bases). The CDR3 length is 12 residues. Germline V gene lookup returns CDR1 KGHSH and CDR2 LQKENI. The V end lost 6 bases, the J end lost 3 bases, and 8 bases lay between the germline ends. The CDR3 DNA sequence: TGTGCCAGCTCCGAGGGGTACACTGAAGCTTTCTTT. Translating it yields CASSEGYTEAFF.

This chain links TRBV27 with TRBJ1-5, with a tentative D call TRBD1 (5 bases). Germline lookup yields CDR1 MNHEY and CDR2 SMNVEV (reference sequence). There are 15 residues in the CDR3. Trimming removed 2 bases at V and 0 bases at J, with 8 bases between. Here the CDR3 reads CASSLGGYSNQPQHF. CDR3 DNA: TGTGCCAGCAGTTTAGGGGGTTATAGCAATCAGCCCCAGCATTTT.

The chain joins TRBV5-6 to TRBJ1-2, with D perhaps TRBD1 (5 bases). The CDR3 length is 15 residues. Germline CDR1 SGHDT, CDR2 YYEEEE. The V end lost 0 bases, the J end lost 2 bases, and 11 bases lay between the germline ends. This CDR3 reads CASSLVGGQNYGYTF. In DNA, the CDR3 is TGTGCCAGCAGCTTGGTCGGGGGTCAGAACTATGGCTACACCTTC.

The chain employs TRBV15 and TRBJ2-7, with TRBD2 matching 7 bases. The CDR3 is 15 residues long. The germline V gene has CDR1 LNHNV and CDR2 YYDKDF (reference sequence). V trimming: 9 bases; J trimming: 6 bases; junction bases outside the gene matches: 17. This CDR3 is CATAVGGEMFFEQYF. The CDR3, as DNA: TGTGCCACGGCGGTGGGAGGGGAAATGTTTTTCGAGCAGTACTTC.

This CDR3 reads CASRRTGDEAFF. For the CDR3, the DNA is TGTGCCAGCAGGAGGACAGGAGATGAAGCTTTCTTT. V is TRBV6-1 and J is TRBJ1-1, with 7 nucleotides matching TRBD1. This CDR3 is 12 amino acids long. Losses at the gene ends were 6 bases for V and 7 bases for J; bases not matched to a gene: 5. Germline loops: CDR1 MNHNS, CDR2 SASEGT.

Turning to this clone: At one end the junction does not follow the germline gene, possibly because of a read error. The rearrangement links TRBV7-7 to TRBJ2-7; TRBD2 aligns across 7 bases. Germline lookup yields CDR1 SSHAT and CDR2 FNYEAQ (reference sequence). CDR3 length equals 15 residues. The CDR3, as DNA: TGTGCTAGCAGCTTAGCCGTGGGGGGGGTCGGCGAGCAGTACTTC. Its translation: CASSLAVGGVGEQYF.

The CDR3 coding sequence is TGTGCCAGCAGCCCGCTACAGGGTAAAGAGACCCAGTACTTC. Its translation is CASSPLQGKETQYF. This sequence joins TRBV28 and TRBJ2-5; possibly TRBD1 for D (6 bases). This CDR3 has 14 residues. Germline V gene sequence: CDR1 MDHEN, CDR2 SYDVKM. V was shortened by 6 bases and J by 3 bases, with 14 bases between the two germline ends.

This chain uses TRBV30 with TRBJ1-2; the D gene is possibly TRBD1 (5 bases). The CDR3 contains 11 residues. Per the germline V gene, CDR1 is GTSNPN and CDR2 is SVGIG (reference sequence). The germline V and J ends were trimmed by 6 bases and 6 bases, with 11 bases remaining between them. The DNA of the CDR3 is TGTGCCTGTCGCCGGGGGGATGGCTACACCTTC. Translating it yields CACRRGDGYTF.

The genes are TRBV9 and TRBJ2-5; D is unclear. Germline CDR1 and CDR2: SGDLS and YYNGEE. The V end lost 3 bases, the J end lost 4 bases, and 10 bases lay between the germline ends. This CDR3 has 13 residues. The CDR3 spells CASSDAPRETQYF. Here the CDR3 DNA reads TGTGCCAGCAGCGATGCACCTCGAGAGACCCAGTACTTC.

V usage is TRBV11-3 and J usage is TRBJ2-1; the D is unclear. CDR3 length equals 12 residues. Trimming took 3 bases from V and 8 from J, leaving 8 bases between them. Germline values: CDR1 SGHNT, CDR2 YENEEA. This chain's CDR3 is CASSFSVYEQFF. DNA for the CDR3: TGTGCCAGCAGCTTCAGTGTGTATGAGCAGTTCTTC.

The chain combines TRBV2 with TRBJ1-1; D is uncertain. Germline CDR1 and CDR2: SNHLY and FYNNEI. Trimming pared 7 bases from V and 1 base from J, leaving 13 bases between. The CDR3 has 14 amino acids. The CDR3 sequence: CASNGYMGNTEAFF. DNA of the CDR3: TGTGCCAGCAACGGCTACATGGGGAACACTGAAGCTTTCTTT.

The DNA for the CDR3 is TGTGCCAGTAGTAGCGACGGCCAGGGGTATCAGCCCCAGCATTTT. This encodes CASSSDGQGYQPQHF. V gene TRBV19 combines with J gene TRBJ1-5; possibly TRBD1 for D (6 bases). With 4 bases removed from V and 5 bases from J, the gap between germline ends came to 15 bases. Germline lookup yields CDR1 LNHDA and CDR2 SQIVND (reference sequence). This CDR3 has 15 residues.

V usage is TRBV7-2 and J usage is TRBJ1-2; D unclear. From germline, CDR1 is SGHTA and CDR2 FQGNSA. The CDR3 spans 13 residues. Trimming removed 1 base from V and 3 bases from J, with 6 bases in between. The CDR3: CASSLVQDYGYTF. DNA for the CDR3: TGTGCCAGCAGCTTAGTGCAGGACTATGGCTACACCTTC. The full variable domain, with the rest looked up from reference TRBV7-2 and TRBJ1-2, is GAGVSQSPSNKVTEKGKDVELRCDPISGHTALYWYRQSLGQGLEFLIYFQGNSAPDKSGLPSDRFSAERTGGSVSTLTIQRTQQEDSAVYLCASSLVQDYGYTFGSGTRLTVV.

The chain couples TRBV18 to TRBJ2-5; possible D gene TRBD2, 5 bases. CDR1 is KGHSH, CDR2 LQKENI, per germline. This CDR3 is built from 13 residues. V shed 3 bases and J shed 11 bases, with 16 bases lying between them. The DNA for the CDR3 is TGTGCCAGCTCACCTATAGTCGGGGAAAGGCAGTACTTC. Amino acids: CASSPIVGERQYF.

V usage is TRBV18 and J usage is TRBJ1-2, with a weak D call TRBD1 (5 bases). V lost 3 bases and J 2 bases, leaving 7 bases between the germline ends. The CDR3 is made up of 13 amino acids. CDR1 is KGHSH and CDR2 is LQKENI in the germline V gene. Here the CDR3 reads CASSPTVNYGYTF. DNA for the CDR3: TGTGCCAGCTCACCGACAGTCAACTATGGCTACACCTTC. The variable domain in full, with the rest retrieved from reference TRBV18 and TRBJ1-2, is NAGVMQNPRHLVRRRGQEARLRCSPMKGHSHVYWYRQLPEEGLKFMVYLQKENIIDESGMPKERFSAEFPKEGPSILRIQQVVRGDSAAYFCASSPTVNYGYTFGSGTRLTVV.

The chain uses TRBV27 and TRBJ1-2; D possibly corresponds to TRBD1 (6 bases). This CDR3 is built from 13 residues. Trimming left V 1 base short and J 8 bases short, with 11 bases between. Per germline, CDR1 MNHEY and CDR2 SMNVEV (reference sequence). In DNA form, the CDR3 reads TGTGCCAGCAGTTTATACAGGGTCGGCGGCTACACCTTC. Translated, it gives CASSLYRVGGYTF.

The V call is TRBV6-6, the J call TRBJ2-7, with D tentatively TRBD1 (6 bases). Trimming removed 2 bases at V and 3 bases at J, with 14 bases between. Per germline, CDR1 MNHNY and CDR2 SVGAGI (reference sequence). The CDR3 is 15 amino acids. The CDR3 nucleotides are TGTGCCAGCAGTTACCTCTCAGGACAGAACTACGAGCAGTACTTC. Translating gives CASSYLSGQNYEQYF.

The V and J genes are TRBV29-1 and TRBJ2-7; 12 bases are shared with TRBD1. The ends lost 3 bases at V and 5 bases at J; junction bases unmatched: 2. This CDR3 has 13 residues. Looked up from germline, CDR1 is SQVTM and CDR2 is ANQGSEA. CDR3 DNA: TGCAGCGTTGAGGGGACAGGGGGCCACGAGCAGTACTTC. This codes for CSVEGTGGHEQYF.

The chain links TRBV13 to TRBJ2-1, with a weak D call TRBD2 (6 bases). The germline V gene has CDR1 PRHDT and CDR2 FYEKMQ (reference sequence). This CDR3 comprises 17 residues. V lost 4 bases to trimming and J lost 3 bases, with 19 bases between them. CDR3 bases: TGTGCCAGCAGCTCCTACGGGACTCCCGGTGGCTACAATGAGCAGTTCTTC. It encodes CASSSYGTPGGYNEQFF.

This CDR3 reads CASRATGFEERERYRETQYF. CDR3 in DNA: TGTGCCAGCAGAGCGACTGGATTTGAGGAGCGGGAGCGATATAGAGAGACCCAGTACTTC. The J gene is TRBJ2-5, the V gene TRBV27, with 8 bases aligning to TRBD2. The ends lost 6 bases at V and 4 bases at J; junction bases unmatched: 25. This CDR3 contains 20 residues. The germline gives CDR1 MNHEY, CDR2 SMNVEV (reference sequence).

The chain recombines TRBV9 with TRBJ2-3; TRBD1 matches at 7 bases. V shed 0 bases and J 6 bases; nucleotides not matched to a gene: 10. The CDR3 length is 16 residues. Germline CDR1 and CDR2: SGDLS and YYNGEE. CDR3 in DNA: TGTGCCAGCAGCGTAGCGCCCGACAGGGTTCTGGATACGCAGTATTTT. This gives the protein CASSVAPDRVLDTQYF.

The CDR3 spells CASKRGPSLSDTQYF. The CDR3 coding sequence is TGTGCCAGCAAGAGGGGACCTAGCCTGTCAGATACGCAGTATTTT. The chain carries TRBV2 and TRBJ2-3, with D perhaps matching TRBD1 or TRBD2 (5 bases each). The V gene lost 7 bases and the J gene lost 4 bases, with 18 bases spanning the gap. From germline, CDR1 is SNHLY and CDR2 FYNNEI. This CDR3 contains 15 residues.

The chain links TRBV28 to TRBJ1-2, with D hard to call. Germline CDR1 and CDR2: MDHEN and SYDVKM. CDR3 length: 13 amino acids. Trimming removed 8 bases at V and 4 bases at J, with 14 bases between. This CDR3 is CASGYQTIYGYTF. The CDR3 coding sequence is TGTGCCAGCGGCTACCAGACGATCTATGGCTACACCTTC.

The chain couples TRBV1 to TRBJ2-3; the D call of TRBD2 is as the table states it, not checked on the DNA. TRBV1 is annotated as a pseudogene. The CDR3 spans 18 residues. DNA for the CDR3: TGCACCAGCAGCCAAGGACTAGCGGGAGATTGTAGCACAGATACGCAGTATTTT. This codes for CTSSQGLAGDCSTDTQYF.

This chain links TRBV2 with TRBJ1-6; D uncertain. Per germline, CDR1 SNHLY and CDR2 FYNNEI. This CDR3 spans 14 amino acids. V was clipped by 7 bases and J by 3 bases, with 10 bases between them. CDR3 loop: CASIVQDYNSPLHF. In DNA form, the CDR3 reads TGTGCCAGCATTGTCCAGGACTATAATTCACCCCTCCACTTT.

The rearrangement links TRBV25-1 to TRBJ1-1; 9 bases fit TRBD1. The V segment lost 2 bases and the J segment 11 bases; nucleotides outside the gene matches: 12. CDR1 MGHDK and CDR2 SYGVNS come from the germline V gene. The CDR3 totals 15 residues. The CDR3 sequence: CASSERVEGDRAAFF. Here the CDR3 DNA reads TGTGCCAGCAGTGAACGGGTAGAAGGGGACAGGGCTGCTTTCTTT.

This rearrangement joins TRBV5-1 to TRBJ2-5; the D is unclear. Trimming removed 4 bases from V and 5 bases from J, with 6 bases in between. Germline V CDR1 and CDR2: SGHRS, YFSETQ. The CDR3 loop spans 11 amino acids. The CDR3 DNA reads TGCGCCAGCAGCCTTCTGGAGACCCAGTACTTC. Protein: CASSLLETQYF. Combining the CDR3 with reference TRBV5-1 and TRBJ2-5 gives the whole variable domain KAGVTQTPRYLIKTRGQQVTLSCSPISGHRSVSWYQQTPGQGLQFLFEYFSETQRNKGNFPGRFSGRQFSNSRSEMNVSTLELGDSALYLCASSLLETQYFGPGTRLLVL.

This clone was counted between two and nine times. The J gene is TRBJ1-2, the V gene TRBV5-4, with D perhaps TRBD1 (6 bases). V was trimmed by 7 bases and J by 0 bases, leaving 16 bases between them. The germline V gene encodes CDR1 SGHNT and CDR2 YYREEE (reference sequence). CDR3 length: 15 amino acids. CDR3 residues: CASGYGQTSNYGYTF. In nucleotides, the CDR3 is TGTGCCAGCGGGTATGGACAGACCTCTAACTATGGCTACACCTTC.

V and J are TRBV7-9 and TRBJ1-5; no clear D gene. Between the trimmed V and J ends, which lost 1 base and 6 bases, there was a span of 4 bases. The CDR3 covers 12 residues. The germline CDR1 and CDR2 sequences are SEHNR and FQNEAQ (reference sequence). DNA of the CDR3: TGTGCCAGCAGCTTAGACAGTCAGCCCCAGCATTTT. Translated, it gives CASSLDSQPQHF.

The chain carries TRBV7-9 and TRBJ2-5, with 7 bases identical to TRBD2. V lost 5 bases, J lost 2 bases, and 11 bases stayed unmatched. Germline lookup yields CDR1 SEHNR and CDR2 FQNEAQ (reference sequence). CDR3 length: 16 residues. CDR3 sequence (DNA): TGTGCCAGCAGCCCGAGGGCTAGCGGACCACAAGAGACCCAGTACTTC. This encodes CASSPRASGPQETQYF.

Concerning this clone: Other DNA sequences in this sample translate to the same CDR3. The CDR3 region has the DNA TGTGCCAGCAGTGTTGGGGGCGGGGAGACCCAGTACTTC. Its translation is CASSVGGGETQYF. J is TRBJ2-5 and V is TRBV2; TRBD1 is a possible D gene (6 bases). CDR1 and CDR2 from the germline V gene are SNHLY and FYNNEI. Deletions cut 4 bases from V and 5 bases from J, with 11 bases between. The length of the CDR3 is 13 residues.